This T cell receptor (beta chain) was captured in a study of cytomegalovirus exposure and HLA in healthy donors (dated by TCRdb to the late 2010s). Regarding the research as a whole: An earlier analysis of approximately 550 of the donors reported roughly 300 Gb of sequence data and more than 90 million unique TCR beta sequences from about 180 million T cells. About 320 gigabases of sequencing data and tens of millions of unique TCR sequences were included in an early release covering around 600 HLA-typed donors. Among the roughly 390 genotyped donors, under 90% belonged to the genetic ancestry cluster associated with self-reported Caucasian donors. The study aimed to test whether signatures of past pathogen exposure could be identified by cataloging public T cell receptors. The study profiled the T cell repertoires of under 700 subjects by immunosequencing and related them to cytomegalovirus serostatus. A separate validation cohort of some 130 different subjects was used in addition to the roughly 620-subject first cohort. To predict cytomegalovirus infection status, the study brought together high-throughput TCR immunosequencing, statistical association of individual TCRs with disease status, and machine learning. In a later analysis, previously published TCR beta repertoires from about 670 donors were re-analyzed and high-resolution HLA genotyping was added so that TCR occurrence patterns could be studied. Rather than drawing on any new phenotypic data, the later analysis identified candidate immune exposures from TCR beta sequences and the way those sequences occurred across donors. To decide whether each TCR beta V gene segment behaved as functional or pseudogenic, an earlier analysis of some 600 of the donors relied on high-throughput TCR beta sequencing. Donor age, sex, ethnicity and CMV serostatus were compiled together with the repertoire data. A later genetic analysis took genome-wide SNP genotypes for about three fifths of the 666 donors and used that subset as a discovery cohort. All discovery cohort repertoires had been generated using a single sequencing platform. HLA typing covered class I and class II loci at four-digit resolution. Typing coverage differed by locus: A, B, C, DRB1 and DQB1 were typed in roughly 629-640 donors, DQA1 in about 550, DPA1 in around 580, and DPB1 in approximately 450. Roughly 5 DR-DQ haplotypes were handled as single units for association and clustering, since linkage in the cohort was strong. Across approximately 400 genotyped donors of the cohort, an average of about 240,000 unique TCR beta nucleotide sequences per donor were sequenced, and roughly a sixth of those sequences were non-productive.

The cohort comprised under 700 healthy bone marrow donors. Cohort members were all nominally healthy when sampled, although unrecorded immune exposures were likely present. The donor tested CMV seronegative, placing the donor among the 300 to 450 seronegative members of the cohort. Each donor provided a peripheral blood sample, and peripheral blood mononuclear cells were used for TCR beta sequencing. The Qiagen DNeasy Blood Extraction Kit was used to extract genomic DNA from the blood cell samples. The method was the immunoSEQ multiplex PCR assay. For the multiplex PCR, a mixture combining 60 forward primers for TCR Vbeta segments and 13 reverse primers for TCR Jbeta segments was used. The CDR3 region of rearranged TCR beta genes was amplified from genomic DNA with a multiplex PCR assay. The Illumina HiSeq System was used to sequence the amplified TCR beta libraries as 87-base-pair reads. As for the original processing: A later analysis tallied about 77 million unique TCR beta chains across the 640 or so repertoires, and roughly 11 million of those chains were shared by two or more donors. A nearest-neighbor algorithm error-corrected the raw reads and collapsed the reads into unique sequences, merging closely related sequences to remove PCR and sequencing errors. Alignment of CDR3 sequences to IMGT reference sequences was used to assign V, D and J gene segments. For a sequence to be retained, a match of at least six nucleotides to both a V gene segment and a J gene segment was required. A rearrangement counted as productive if the CDR3 had no stop codons and remained in frame with V and J, and every other rearrangement counted as non-productive. CDR3 was defined according to IMGT convention as the region running from the second conserved V-encoded cysteine to the conserved J-encoded phenylalanine. In an earlier analysis of more than 550 of the donors, sequences lacking an unambiguous match to a single V gene segment were excluded. In an earlier analysis of approximately 500 of the donors, a V segment was called functional when productive rearrangements were above 56.7%, and segregating when the standard deviation between donors exceeded 5%. A statistical classification framework was built to diagnose cytomegalovirus status from the catalog of TCR beta chain sequences. In a later analysis, V and J genes were assigned by comparing TCR nucleotide sequences against IMGT/GENE-DB human TR gene sequences. A later analysis assigned CDR3 sequences and most-parsimonious VDJ recombination scenarios with the TCRdist pipeline. In a later analysis, each TCR beta chain was defined by its CDR3 amino acid sequence together with its V-gene family, and reads lacking a unique V-gene family were excluded. To address suspected cross-contamination and a sequencing artifact, a later analysis removed roughly 580 highly shared, low-generation-probability nucleotide sequences. In a later analysis, a clonal expansion index for each public chain was calculated from normalized within-repertoire ranks of inferred template counts. Generation probabilities in a later analysis came from a VDJ recombination model fitted to out-of-frame rearrangements, and those results were checked against IGoR. In a later analysis, hypergeometric tests were used to score TCR-TCR, TCR-HLA and TCR-CMV co-occurrence, with a repertoire-size bias correction applied to TCR pairs. To estimate false discovery rates, a later analysis permuted the HLA or CMV assignments 20 times. In a later analysis, co-occurring TCRs were grouped using DBSCAN, with TCRdist sequence similarity added in when clustering inside HLA-allele-positive subsets. Co-occurrence clustering excluded repertoires with fewer than 30,000 or more than 120,000 public chains, plus five with anomalous nucleotide sharing. TCRdb took this table from immuneACCESS and kept in-frame rearrangements with V and J called. Such tables lack part of the clones; where checked against another copy, unresolved V genes explain under half of the gap, and the rest is unexplained. D and trimming were read from the DNA, whereas the V and J calls and clone size are those reported in that table. For this sample the table gives some 180,000 clones, of which 70% to 80% were detected only once. The ten largest clones capture approximately 2.1% of the sample.

At the junction V is shortened by 4 bases and J by 2 bases, with 9 bases in between. The cysteine opens and the phenylalanine closes a CDR3 of 15 amino acids. Solely the CDR3 DNA is kept, with 45 bases framed from the first base. CDR1 and CDR2 are drawn from the germline V gene (reference sequence): LNHDA, SQIVND. About this clone: What antigen it recognizes has not been identified. Qualities for individual bases were not recorded, and no much larger clone is one base off.

Results and caveats for the whole study, not just this receptor: Because HLA typing was unavailable for some donors at each locus, only the typed subset was used in association tests. Linkage disequilibrium might explain the correlated functional status among segregating V segments, but an unknown experimental factor could not be excluded. In a later genetic analysis, a missense DCLRE1C variant was associated with V-gene and J-gene trimming of TCR beta chains, and the association was replicated in an independent cohort. A later analysis found that TCR association rates varied across HLA loci, with DRB1 alleles showing the most associated TCRs and HLA-C alleles the fewest. Broadly in line with IMGT annotations, most TCR beta V segments showed up in productive rearrangements about 87% or about 30% of the time in an earlier analysis of about 500 of the donors. In a later analysis, 15,000 to 20,000 TCR beta sequences were associated with specific HLA alleles at a false discovery rate of 0.05. A further reported finding was that TCR beta sequences accurately predicted the HLA-A and HLA-B alleles for most subjects in the first cohort. A few of the identified cytomegalovirus-associated TCR beta chains were confirmed in vitro to be specific for cytomegalovirus antigens. Strong co-occurrence of HLA alleles, especially DR and DQ, made assigning TCR associations to individual alleles difficult. The only immune exposure information available for the cohort was CMV serostatus. Because counts were too low, some 17 rarely observed V segments, including chromosome 9 orphons, were excluded from the earlier analysis of 587 of the donors. Roughly uniform sequencing depth across donors was assumed in presence/absence analyses, although this assumption may not hold. Across donors, most TCR sequences were observed very rarely, whereas some public TCRs were present in many individuals. Only TCR beta chains were sequenced in this cohort, and the absence of alpha or paired-chain data limited detectable features. Some IMGT-functional V segments, including TRBV6-2 and TRBV6-3, could not be distinguished by the 87-base-pair reads and were therefore excluded. A cluster of highly shared sequence variants was judged likely to represent a technical artifact of the sequencing pipeline. Several of the top co-occurrence clusters appeared to be linked to parvovirus B19, influenza, CMV and Epstein-Barr virus, according to a later analysis. The study listed approximately 150 TCR beta chains as associated with cytomegalovirus. Most CMV-associated TCR beta chains appeared to be HLA-restricted in a later analysis, and the HLA associations seemed to be driven largely by CMV exposure. Compared with equally common non-associated chains, HLA-associated TCR beta chains in a later analysis were more clonally expanded and had lower generation probabilities. According to a later genetic analysis, donors in an Asian-associated ancestry cluster had fewer N-insertions in productive TCRs than the approximately 700-donor mean. The classifier was reported to diagnose cytomegalovirus status with high specificity and sensitivity in both the original cohort and the validation cohort. The authors suggested that the approach could potentially be extended to other disease states and immunological phenotypes.

Sequenced: PBMCs. The sequence joins TRBV19 to TRBJ2-6; TRBD1 might be the D gene, on 6 matching bases. This TCR derives from a man younger than 40 in good health and CMV-seronegative. The CDR3 in this case is CASSTTGPGANVLTF. The bases are TGTGCCAGTAGTACAACAGGGCCTGGGGCCAACGTCCTGACTTTC.